This record looks at one T cell receptor (beta chain) sequence and its context. This clonotype was detected many times. Which antigen it targets is not known. No base qualities exist here, and no much larger clone lies one base off it. The CDR3, cysteine through phenylalanine, is 16 amino acids long. Only the CDR3 portion is preserved as DNA: 48 bases, with reading frame beginning at the first base. Deletion took 1 base off V and 5 bases off J, with a span of 15 bases between the germline ends. The germline V gene (reference sequence) gives CDR1 as LNHDA and CDR2 as SQIVND. In the study, sorted CD4+ and CD8+ blood T cells from patients with severe aplastic anemia and from healthy subjects underwent deep sequencing of TCR repertoires. Ficoll-Paque density gradient centrifugation was used to isolate peripheral blood mononuclear cells. Before DNA extraction, CD4+ and CD8+ T cells were sorted with FACS or magnetic beads.

This entry is derived from a study of CD8+CD57+ T cells in acquired aplastic anemia listed by TCRdb under 2018. Regarding the research as a whole: A mean of 3.2 ug of DNA, ranging from roughly 0.19 to 27.4 ug, was extracted from sorted CD4+ and CD8+ cells. Mean read counts for healthy donor samples were roughly 10 million for CD4+ cells and roughly 12 million for CD8+ cells. Points the paper makes about the study in general: Roughly 31 CD8+ CDR3 sequences were shared between patients and controls but appeared highly expressed in patients and within their immunodominant clones. No significant difference in CD8+ Simpson's diversity was found between patients and healthy controls (P=0.060).

Genomic DNA was used as template for profiling of TCR beta VDJ combinations and CDR3 sequences. An Illumina HiSeq 2000 was used for TCR repertoire sequencing. The published analysis was carried out like this. Repertoires were assessed using TRBV/TRBJ rearrangement plots, CDR3 size and DJ length profiles, and Simpson's diversity index. The immunodominant clone was defined as the most abundant DNA sequence in deep sequencing data. CDR3 amino acid sequences were screened for sharing across subjects and were compared with published repertoires and the VDJdb database. TCRdb's own reprocessing of the public reads used fastp at Q25 and MiXCR and kept productive beta chains. CDR3 protein duplicates are merged, each entry listing the most common genes and DNA. These V and J calls rely on TCRdb rather than the paper's analysis. The sample table shows roughly 180,000 distinct CDR3 sequences, and roughly half are seen once. Approximately 2.9% of the sample goes to the ten largest clones.

The receptor was derived from a human donor in good health. Sequenced material: sorted CD4+, CD8+, or CD8+CD57+ T cells (not recorded which) from PBMCs. The rearranged segments are TRBV19 and TRBJ1-5; a tentative D call is TRBD1 (5 bases match). The nucleotide sequence is given as TGTGCCAGTAGTATAGTTGGGGGGGGACTTCATCAGCCCCAGCATTTT. This translates into CASSIVGGGLHQPQHF.